This TCR beta chain was found in a study of post-analysis software for immune sequencing data (dated by TCRdb to the mid-2010s). For the study in its entirety: Recorded disease courses included relapsing-remitting, secondary progressive and progressive-relapsing multiple sclerosis, with some patients lacking subtype annotation. A subset of samples was prepared in parallel using single-end sample barcoding, then pooled and co-amplified after Illumina adapter ligation. The patient repertoires were set against about eleven previously published healthy control repertoires from donors whose ages ranged from roughly 6 to 27 years. Study-wide findings and limitations: Direct clustering with F measure showed strong co-clustering of samples prepared in the same batch, prompting a batch-effect correction. Significantly higher frequencies in patients than in controls were found for five TRBV segments, including TRBV5-6, TRBV5-1 and TRBV20-1. The control group was slightly older than the multiple sclerosis patient group. Multiple sclerosis patients had significantly lower normalized Chao1 diversity than controls, a result that suggests substantial peripheral T-cell clonal expansion.

TCR beta repertoires were profiled from peripheral blood of under 15 young patients with multiple sclerosis to demonstrate the VDJtools post-analysis software. The multiple sclerosis patients were children and adolescents ranging in age from 6 to 15 years. On this clonotype: Its cognate antigen has yet to be identified. The sample holds no much larger clone one base away, and base qualities are not on file.

CDR1 is given as SGHRS and CDR2 as YFSETQ, both from the germline V gene. V is shortened by 4 bases, J by 4 bases, and the region joining them spans 15 bases. From cysteine to phenylalanine, the CDR3 is 15 amino acids long. Kept here is only the CDR3 DNA, which spans 45 bases and is read in frame from base 1. The library relied on PCR. Sequencing took place on an Illumina HiSeq 2500. To reduce PCR and sequencing biases, unique molecular identifiers were incorporated into the TCR beta cDNA libraries. Some 500,000 cDNA molecules were obtained per 1 to 10 million input T cells, so each molecule approximated one T cell. Patient libraries were prepared and sequenced with the same protocol used for the earlier healthy control dataset. Within a given batch, samples were prepared together, multiplexed and sequenced on the same HiSeq lane. The authors' analysis ran thus. Raw barcoded reads were processed with MIGEC, discarding single-read molecular identifier groups before consensus assembly and CDR3 extraction. VDJtools was used for post-analysis of the clonotype tables, and diversity was normalized by down-sampling every dataset to the size of the smallest sample. To correct batch-related cross-sample contamination, repertoire overlap clustering matched CDR3 amino acid sequences but not nucleotide sequences. TCRdb reprocessing: public reads trimmed at Q25 with fastp, clones called with MiXCR, in-frame beta chains kept. When rows share a CDR3 protein, they turn into one entry using the most common DNA and genes. These V and J calls originate from TCRdb's pipeline instead of the authors' own analysis. The table for this sample lists roughly 800,000 distinct CDR3 sequences; about 53% of them were counted only once. The top ten hold approximately 4.5% of the sample.

This sequence originates from a girl aged 5 to 17 with multiple sclerosis. The chain is encoded by TRBV5-1 joined to TRBJ2-1; TRBD2 might be the D gene, on 6 matching bases. Sequenced material: blood. At the DNA level, the sequence is TGCGCCAGCAGCGGGGAGGTGCGGAGTTACAATGAGCAGTTCTTC. Its amino acids are CASSGEVRSYNEQFF.